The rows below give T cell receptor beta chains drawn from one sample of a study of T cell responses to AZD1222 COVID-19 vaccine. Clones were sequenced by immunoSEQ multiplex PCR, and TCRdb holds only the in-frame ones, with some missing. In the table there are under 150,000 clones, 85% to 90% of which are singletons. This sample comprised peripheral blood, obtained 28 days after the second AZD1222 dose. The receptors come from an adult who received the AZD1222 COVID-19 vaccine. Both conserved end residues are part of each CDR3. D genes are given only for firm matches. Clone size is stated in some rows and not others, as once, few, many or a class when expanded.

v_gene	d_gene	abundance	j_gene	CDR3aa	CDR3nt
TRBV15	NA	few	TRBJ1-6	CATSPRRVGLGNSPLHF	TGTGCCACCAGCCCGCGCAGGGTGGGGTTGGGTAATTCACCCCTCCACTTT
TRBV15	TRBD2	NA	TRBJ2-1	CATSRDITSGYNEQFF	TGTGCCACCAGCAGAGATATAACTAGCGGGTACAATGAGCAGTTCTTC
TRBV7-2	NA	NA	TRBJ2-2	CASSLAANTGELFF	TGTGCCAGCAGCTTAGCGGCGAACACCGGGGAGCTGTTTTTT
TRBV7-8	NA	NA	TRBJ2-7	CASSLGTFYEQYF	TGTGCCAGCAGCTTAGGAACATTCTACGAGCAGTACTTC
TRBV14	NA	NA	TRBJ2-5	CAICRTAKETQYF	TGTGCCATCTGCCGGACAGCCAAAGAGACCCAGTACTTC
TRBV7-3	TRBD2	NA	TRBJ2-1	CASSLSRLTSGDNEQFF	TGTGCCAGCAGCTTAAGTCGGCTGACTAGCGGGGACAATGAGCAGTTCTTC
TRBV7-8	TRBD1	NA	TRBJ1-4	CASSRRGRVEKLFF	TGTGCCAGCAGCCGGAGGGGGCGGGTTGAAAAACTGTTTTTT
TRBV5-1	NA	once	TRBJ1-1	CASSLTGGVPFTLNSEAFF	TGCGCCAGCAGCCTTACGGGGGGTGTGCCTTTCACACTGAACTCTGAAGCTTTCTTT
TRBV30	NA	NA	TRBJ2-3	CAWSVTGRFTDTQYF	TGTGCCTGGAGTGTAACCGGGCGGTTCACAGATACGCAGTATTTT
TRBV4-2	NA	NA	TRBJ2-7	CASSQAPGATYEQYF	TGTGCCAGCAGCCAAGCACCGGGGGCTACCTACGAGCAGTACTTC
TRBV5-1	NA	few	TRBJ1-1	CASSLDSGWDTEAFF	TGCGCCAGCAGCTTAGATAGCGGATGGGACACTGAAGCTTTCTTT
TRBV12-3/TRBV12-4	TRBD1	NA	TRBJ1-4	CASSTGVGEKLFF	TGTGCCAGCAGTACAGGGGTAGGAGAAAAACTGTTTTTT
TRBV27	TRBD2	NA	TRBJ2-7	CASSSRTSGARVQYF	TGTGCCAGCAGTTCCAGGACTAGCGGGGCAAGGGTGCAGTACTTC
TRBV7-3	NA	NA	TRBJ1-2	CASSPQPNYGYTF	TGTGCCAGCAGTCCACAGCCTAACTATGGCTACACCTTC
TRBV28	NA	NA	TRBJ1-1	CASSPVPLGNTEAFF	TGTGCCAGCAGTCCGGTTCCTTTGGGGAACACTGAAGCTTTCTTT
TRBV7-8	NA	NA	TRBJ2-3	CASSPNSDTQYF	TGTGCCAGCAGCCCGAACTCAGATACGCAGTATTTT
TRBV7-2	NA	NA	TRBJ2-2	CASSLSTGSWSGELFF	TGTGCCAGCAGCTTAAGTACTGGGAGTTGGTCCGGGGAGCTGTTTTTT
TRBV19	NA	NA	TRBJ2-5	CASSILGAGKETQYF	TGTGCCAGTAGTATCCTAGGGGCAGGGAAAGAGACCCAGTACTTC
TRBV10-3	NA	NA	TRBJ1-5	CAISTDGPSNQPQHF	TGTGCCATCAGTACGGACGGGCCTAGCAATCAGCCCCAGCATTTT
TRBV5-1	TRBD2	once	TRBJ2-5	CASSPGGDETQYF	TGCGCCAGCAGCCCCGGGGGGGACGAGACCCAGTACTTC
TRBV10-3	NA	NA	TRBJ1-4	CAISEGEKLFF	TGTGCCATCAGTGAAGGGGAAAAACTGTTTTTT
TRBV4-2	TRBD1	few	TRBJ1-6	CASSQQGQGDYSPLHF	TGTGCCAGCAGCCAGCAGGGACAGGGAGATTATTCACCCCTCCACTTT
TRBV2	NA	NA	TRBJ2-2	CASSEARSGWGTGELFF	TGTGCCAGCAGTGAGGCCCGGTCAGGGTGGGGCACCGGGGAGCTGTTTTTT
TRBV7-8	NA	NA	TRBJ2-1	CASSPLRSSANEQFF	TGTGCCAGCAGCCCCCTGCGCAGCAGTGCCAATGAGCAGTTCTTC
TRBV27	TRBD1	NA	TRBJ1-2	CASAAPGTANYGYTF	TGTGCCAGCGCGGCCCCGGGGACAGCAAACTATGGCTACACCTTC
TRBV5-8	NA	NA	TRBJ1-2	CASSFTGQTGGSYGYTF	TGTGCCAGCAGCTTCACCGGACAAACCGGGGGCTCCTATGGCTACACCTTC
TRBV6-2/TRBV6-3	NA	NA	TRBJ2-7	CASSYRGTYEQYF	TGTGCCAGCAGTTACCGGGGCACGTACGAGCAGTACTTC
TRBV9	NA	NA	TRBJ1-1	CASSPLPDMNTEAFF	TGTGCCAGCAGCCCACTTCCTGACATGAACACTGAAGCTTTCTTT